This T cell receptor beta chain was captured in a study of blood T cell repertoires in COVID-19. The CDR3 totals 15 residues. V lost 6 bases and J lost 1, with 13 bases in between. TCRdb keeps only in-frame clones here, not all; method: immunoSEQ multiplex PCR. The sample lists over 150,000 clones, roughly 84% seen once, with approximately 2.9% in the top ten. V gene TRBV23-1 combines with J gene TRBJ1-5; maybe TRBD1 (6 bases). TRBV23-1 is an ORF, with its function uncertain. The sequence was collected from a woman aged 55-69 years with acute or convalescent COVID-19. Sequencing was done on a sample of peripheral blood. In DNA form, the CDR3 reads TGCGCCAGCAGCCATTGGACAGCAAGCAATCAGCCCCAGCATTTT. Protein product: CASSHWTASNQPQHF.